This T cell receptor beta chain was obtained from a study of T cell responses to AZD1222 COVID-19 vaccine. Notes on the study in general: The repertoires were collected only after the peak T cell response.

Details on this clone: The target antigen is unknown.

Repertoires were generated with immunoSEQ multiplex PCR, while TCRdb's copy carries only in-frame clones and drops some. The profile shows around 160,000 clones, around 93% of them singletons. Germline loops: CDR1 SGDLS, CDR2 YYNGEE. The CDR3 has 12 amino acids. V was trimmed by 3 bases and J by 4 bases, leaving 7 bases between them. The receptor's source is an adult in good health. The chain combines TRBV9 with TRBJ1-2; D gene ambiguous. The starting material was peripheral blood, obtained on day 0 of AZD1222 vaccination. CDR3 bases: TGTGCCAGCAGCGGGCCAGGCTATGGCTACACCTTC. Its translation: CASSGPGYGYTF.